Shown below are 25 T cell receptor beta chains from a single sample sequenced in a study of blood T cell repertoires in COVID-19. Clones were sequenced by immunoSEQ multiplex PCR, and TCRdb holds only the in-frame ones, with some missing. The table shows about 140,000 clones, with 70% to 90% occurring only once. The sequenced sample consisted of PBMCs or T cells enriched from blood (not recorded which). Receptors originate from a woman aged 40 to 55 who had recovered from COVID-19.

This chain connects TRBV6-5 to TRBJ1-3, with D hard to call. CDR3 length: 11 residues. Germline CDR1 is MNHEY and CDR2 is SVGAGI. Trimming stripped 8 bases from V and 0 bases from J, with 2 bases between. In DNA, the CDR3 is TGTGCCAGCTACTCTGGAAACACCATATATTTT. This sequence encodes CASYSGNTIYF.

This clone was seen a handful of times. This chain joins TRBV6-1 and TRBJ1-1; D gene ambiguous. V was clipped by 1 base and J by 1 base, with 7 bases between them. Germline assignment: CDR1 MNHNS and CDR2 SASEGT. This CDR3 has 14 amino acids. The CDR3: CASSEDRRNTEAFF. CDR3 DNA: TGTGCCAGCAGTGAAGATCGGAGGAACACTGAAGCTTTCTTT.

CDR3 bases: TGTGCCAGCAGCATCGACAGTGGAAACACCATATATTTT. This gives the protein CASSIDSGNTIYF. The genes are TRBV7-9 and TRBJ1-3, with D possibly being TRBD1 (5 bases). The ends were cut back, 5 bases at V and 3 bases at J, with 8 bases in the middle. The CDR3 sequence is 13 residues long. Germline V gene data show CDR1 as SEHNR and CDR2 as FQNEAQ (reference sequence).

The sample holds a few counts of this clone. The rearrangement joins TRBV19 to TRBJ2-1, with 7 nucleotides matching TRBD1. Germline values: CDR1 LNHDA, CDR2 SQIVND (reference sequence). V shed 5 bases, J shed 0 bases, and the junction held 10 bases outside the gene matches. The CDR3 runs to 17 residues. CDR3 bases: TGTGCCAGTAGTCTACTGACAGGGTGGAGCTCCTACAATGAGCAGTTCTTC. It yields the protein CASSLLTGWSSYNEQFF.

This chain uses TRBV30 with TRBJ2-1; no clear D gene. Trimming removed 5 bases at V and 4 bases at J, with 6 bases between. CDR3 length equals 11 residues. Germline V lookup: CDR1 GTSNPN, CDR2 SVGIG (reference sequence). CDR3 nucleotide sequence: TGTGCCTGGGAGACATACAATGAGCAGTTCTTC. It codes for CAWETYNEQFF.

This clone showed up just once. The chain's CDR3 is CASSLGTGGANTQYF. CDR3 sequence (DNA): TGTGCCAGCAGCCTCGGGACAGGGGGCGCGAATACGCAGTATTTT. The rearrangement uses TRBV3-1 (or the pseudogene TRBV3-2) and TRBJ2-3; 12 bases align to TRBD1. The trim removed 4 bases at V and 7 bases at J, leaving 6 bases unmatched. The length of the CDR3 is 15 residues. Germline values: CDR1 LGHDT, CDR2 YNNKEL (reference sequence).

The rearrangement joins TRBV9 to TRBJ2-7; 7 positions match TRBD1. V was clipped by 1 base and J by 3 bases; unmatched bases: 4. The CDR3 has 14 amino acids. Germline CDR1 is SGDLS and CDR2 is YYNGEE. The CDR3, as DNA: TGTGCCAGCAGCGTAACGAACAGGGGCTACGAGCAGTACTTC. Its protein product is CASSVTNRGYEQYF.

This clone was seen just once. CDR3 sequence: CASSPSSTGDQPQHF. DNA of the CDR3: TGCGCCAGCAGCCCCTCCTCAACAGGGGATCAGCCCCAGCATTTT. The rearrangement links TRBV4-1 to TRBJ1-5; 7 bases are a match to TRBD1. CDR3 length equals 15 residues. Germline trimming cut 4 bases from V and 5 bases from J; bases unmatched to any gene: 8. Germline V gene data show CDR1 as MGHRA and CDR2 as YSYEKL.

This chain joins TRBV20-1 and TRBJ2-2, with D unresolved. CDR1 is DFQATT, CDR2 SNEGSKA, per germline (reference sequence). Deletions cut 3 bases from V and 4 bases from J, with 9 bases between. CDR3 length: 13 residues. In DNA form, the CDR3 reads TGCAGTGCTAGTTTACAGTCCACCGGGGAGCTGTTTTTT. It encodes CSASLQSTGELFF.

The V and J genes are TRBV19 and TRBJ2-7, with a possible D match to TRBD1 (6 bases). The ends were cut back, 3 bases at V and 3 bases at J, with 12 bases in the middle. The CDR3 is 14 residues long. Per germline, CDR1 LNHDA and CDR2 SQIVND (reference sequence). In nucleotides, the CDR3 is TGTGCCAGTAGTATCGGAACAGGGCACTACGAGCAGTACTTC. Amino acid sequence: CASSIGTGHYEQYF.

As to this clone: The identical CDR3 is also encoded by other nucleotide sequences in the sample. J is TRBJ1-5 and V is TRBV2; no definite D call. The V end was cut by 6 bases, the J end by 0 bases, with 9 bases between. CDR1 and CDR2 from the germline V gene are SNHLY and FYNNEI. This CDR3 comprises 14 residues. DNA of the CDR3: TGTGCCAGCAGCCCTGAGGGTAGCAATCAGCCCCAGCATTTT. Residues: CASSPEGSNQPQHF.

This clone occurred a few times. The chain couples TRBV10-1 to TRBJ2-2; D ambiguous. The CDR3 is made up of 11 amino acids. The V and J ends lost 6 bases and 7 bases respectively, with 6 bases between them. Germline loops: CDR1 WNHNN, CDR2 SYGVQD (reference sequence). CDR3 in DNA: TGCGCCAGCAGCTCCTTCGGGGAGCTGTTTTTT. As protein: CASSSFGELFF.

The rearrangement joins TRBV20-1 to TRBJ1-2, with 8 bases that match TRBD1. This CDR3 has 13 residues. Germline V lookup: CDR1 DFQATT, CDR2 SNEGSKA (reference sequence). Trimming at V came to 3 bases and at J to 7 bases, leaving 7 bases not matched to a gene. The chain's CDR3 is CSASQDRVGGYTF. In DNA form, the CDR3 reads TGCAGTGCTAGTCAGGACAGGGTGGGTGGCTACACCTTC.

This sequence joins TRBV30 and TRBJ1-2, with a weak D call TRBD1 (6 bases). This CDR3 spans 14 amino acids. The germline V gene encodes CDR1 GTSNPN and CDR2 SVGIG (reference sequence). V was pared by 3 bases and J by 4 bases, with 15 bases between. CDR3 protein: CAWSRQVGGYGYTF. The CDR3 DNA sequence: TGTGCCTGGAGCCGACAGGTTGGAGGCTATGGCTACACCTTC.

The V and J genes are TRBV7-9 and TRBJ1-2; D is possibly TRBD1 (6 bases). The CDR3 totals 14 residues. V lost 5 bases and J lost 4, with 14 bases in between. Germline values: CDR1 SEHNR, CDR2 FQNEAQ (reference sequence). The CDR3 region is CASSQVSGVYGYTF. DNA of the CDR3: TGTGCCAGCAGCCAGGTATCAGGGGTCTATGGCTACACCTTC.

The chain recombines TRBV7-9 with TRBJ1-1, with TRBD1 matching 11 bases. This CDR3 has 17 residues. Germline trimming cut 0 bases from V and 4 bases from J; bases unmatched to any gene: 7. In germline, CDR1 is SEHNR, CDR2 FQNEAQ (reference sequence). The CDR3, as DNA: TGTGCCAGCAGCTTAGCAGGCGGGGGGACAGGGGGCACTGAAGCTTTCTTT. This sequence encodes CASSLAGGGTGGTEAFF.

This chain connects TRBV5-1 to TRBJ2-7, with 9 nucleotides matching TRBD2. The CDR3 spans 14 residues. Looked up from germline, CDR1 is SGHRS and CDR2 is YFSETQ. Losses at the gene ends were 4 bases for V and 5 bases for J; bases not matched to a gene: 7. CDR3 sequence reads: CASSPGTSSNEQYF. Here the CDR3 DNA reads TGCGCCAGCAGCCCCGGGACTAGCTCTAACGAGCAGTACTTC.

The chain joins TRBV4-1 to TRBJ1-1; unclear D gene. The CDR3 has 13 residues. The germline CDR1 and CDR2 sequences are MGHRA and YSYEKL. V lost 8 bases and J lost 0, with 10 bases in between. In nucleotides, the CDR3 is TGCGCCAGCGGCGGGAGGGTGAACACTGAAGCTTTCTTT. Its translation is CASGGRVNTEAFF.

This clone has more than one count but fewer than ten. CDR3 in DNA: TGTGCCAGCAGATATTCTACGGGGGACACCATATATTTT. Translating gives CASRYSTGDTIYF. The chain links TRBV12-3 or TRBV12-4 to TRBJ1-3; maybe TRBD1 (5 bases). With 6 bases removed from V and 8 bases from J, the gap between germline ends came to 14 bases. CDR3 length: 13 amino acids.

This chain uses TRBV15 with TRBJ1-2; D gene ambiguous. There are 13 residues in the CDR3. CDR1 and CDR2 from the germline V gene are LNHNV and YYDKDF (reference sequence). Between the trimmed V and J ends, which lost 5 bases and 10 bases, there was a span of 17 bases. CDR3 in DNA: TGTGCCACCAGCCCTAATAGCCGCGCTGACTACACCTTC. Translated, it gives CATSPNSRADYTF. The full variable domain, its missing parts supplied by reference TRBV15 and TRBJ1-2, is DAMVIQNPRYQVTQFGKPVTLSCSQTLNHNVMYWYQQKSSQAPKLLFHYYDKDFNNEADTPDNFQSRRPNTSFCFLDIRSPGLGDTAMYLCATSPNSRADYTFGSGTRLTVV.

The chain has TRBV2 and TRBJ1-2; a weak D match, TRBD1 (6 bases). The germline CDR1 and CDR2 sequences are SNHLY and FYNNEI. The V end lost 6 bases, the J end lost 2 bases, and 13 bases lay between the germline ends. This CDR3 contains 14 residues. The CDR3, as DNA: TGTGCCAGCAGCGAAAGGACAGAGAACTATGGCTACACCTTC. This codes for CASSERTENYGYTF.

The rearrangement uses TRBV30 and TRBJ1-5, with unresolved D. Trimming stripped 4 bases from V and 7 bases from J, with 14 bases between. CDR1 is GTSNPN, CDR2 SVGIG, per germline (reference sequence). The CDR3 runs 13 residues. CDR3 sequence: CAWNRGERQPQHF. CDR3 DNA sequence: TGTGCCTGGAACCGCGGGGAGCGACAGCCCCAGCATTTT.

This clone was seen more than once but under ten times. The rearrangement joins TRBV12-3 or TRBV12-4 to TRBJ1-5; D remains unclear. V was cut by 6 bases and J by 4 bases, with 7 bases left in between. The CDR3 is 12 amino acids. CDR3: CASRTVNQPQHF. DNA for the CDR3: TGTGCCAGCAGAACAGTAAATCAGCCCCAGCATTTT.

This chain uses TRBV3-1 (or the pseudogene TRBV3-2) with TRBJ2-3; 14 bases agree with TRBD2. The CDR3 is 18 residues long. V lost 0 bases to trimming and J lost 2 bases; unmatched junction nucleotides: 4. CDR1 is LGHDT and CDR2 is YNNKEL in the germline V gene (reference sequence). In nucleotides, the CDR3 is TGTGCCAGCAGCCAAGATCGGGGACTAGCGGGAGTCACAGATACGCAGTATTTT. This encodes CASSQDRGLAGVTDTQYF.

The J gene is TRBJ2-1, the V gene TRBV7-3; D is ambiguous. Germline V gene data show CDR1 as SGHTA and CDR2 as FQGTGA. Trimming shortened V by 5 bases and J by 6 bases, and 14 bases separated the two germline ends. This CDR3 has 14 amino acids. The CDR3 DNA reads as TGTGCCAGCAGCACCATGACATTAAGCAATGAGCAGTTCTTC. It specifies CASSTMTLSNEQFF.